The rows below give T cell receptor beta chains drawn from one sample of a study of T cells in Graves' hyperthyroidism and ophthalmopathy. In TCRdb, the multiplex PCR reads were re-called with MiXCR into one record per CDR3 protein. Here the sample spans a few hundred thousand distinct CDR3 sequences, 40% to 50% being singletons. Sequencing was performed on peripheral blood or thyroid tissue (not recorded which). The receptors shown here come from an adult woman with Graves' disease, either hyperthyroidism or ophthalmopathy (not recorded which). Each CDR3 is given with its conserved first and last residue. Each record gives: V gene, CDR3 protein.

>TRBV11-3
CASSPGLASTGELFF
>TRBV29-1
CSVRITYEQYF
>TRBV29-1
CSQDDTGWDEQYF
>TRBV5-1
CASSLGQGGNTIYF
>TRBV29-1
CSVAGNIEFGEKLFF
>TRBV20-1
CSARGLQGWETQYF
>TRBV5-5
CASSLDMGETQYF
>TRBV6-1
CAGQQGGDGYTF
>TRBV7-9
CASSSSQGGWGTQYF
>TRBV12-3/TRBV12-4
CASSPQGAEEKLFF
>TRBV7-9
CASSHRDRTNYGYTF
>TRBV29-1
CSVGGRDLLEQYF
>TRBV2
CASSGSRDGSRVGYTF
>TRBV25-1
CASSDSGRAFF
>TRBV2
CASSGTSVNTEAFF
>TRBV19
CASRDEKLFF
>TRBV7-9
CASSLEGGQMDGYTF
>TRBV6-1
CASRPGTDLRFGYTF
>TRBV7-8
CASSEQINQPQHF
>TRBV6-5
CASSPGQVTRETQYF
>TRBV7-2
CASSPRQGEYQPQHF
>TRBV20-1
CSAITGSETQYF
>TRBV7-9
CASSSGPNNQPQHF
>TRBV20-1
CSARDRLPHEETQYF
>TRBV15
CATSNGRRKTQYF
>TRBV19
CASSLGTGTDTQYF
>TRBV11-2
CASRIQHSGNTIYF
>TRBV20-1
CSARDTGQGVGNTIYF
>TRBV11-2
CASKSIGRDYEQYF
>TRBV9
CASSSEDEQYF
>TRBV7-6
CASSLASASGEQYF
>TRBV4-2
CASSQVVLAEPQETQYF
>TRBV29-1
CSVEGQGQNQETQYF
>TRBV2
CASSKQGIQETQYF
>TRBV7-3
CASSETGGYSPLHF
>TRBV4-2
CASSQDWGSGAFF
>TRBV20-1
CSATGPLGSPLHF
>TRBV7-9
CASSPRDRINTEAFF
>TRBV29-1
CSVAPTGGYQETQYF
>TRBV6-1
CASSYNLPDYTEAFF
>TRBV12-3/TRBV12-4
CASSSSRGPREKLFF
>TRBV29-1
CSVTSLETQYF
>TRBV19
CASSPPPRGTNTEAFF
>TRBV19
CASRDTFTGELFF
>TRBV3-1
CASSQWDGNTEAFF